This T cell receptor (beta chain) was sequenced during a study of cytomegalovirus exposure and HLA in healthy donors. CDR1 and CDR2 from the germline V gene are SGHAT and FQNNGV. Trimming pared 1 base from V and 10 bases from J, leaving 11 bases between. This CDR3 comprises 14 residues. Researchers ran the PCR with 60 Vbeta and 13 Jbeta primers. Original handling: Roughly 80 million unique TCR beta chains, 10 million to 13 million of them shared, were counted by a later analysis. The protocol was immunoSEQ multiplex PCR, while the TCRdb copy is restricted to in-frame clones and leaves out a portion. That table supplies the V and J calls and clone size; D and trimming were determined from the DNA. Of over 120,000 clones listed, 65% to 85% are singletons. A word on this clone: Its specificity is not known.

Study findings and constraints: Immune exposure was documented only through CMV serostatus. A later analysis linked 15,000 to 20,000 TCR beta sequences to HLA alleles at 0.05 false discovery rate. According to a later analysis, donors in an Asian-associated ancestry cluster reportedly had fewer N-insertions than the approximately 670-donor mean.

The V and J genes are TRBV11-2 and TRBJ1-6; tentatively, D is TRBD1 (5 bases). Sequencing input: PBMCs. This receptor was taken from a male donor in good health and CMV-seronegative. The CDR3 DNA follows: TGTGCCAGCAGCTTAGGAACCGGGGGATCACCCCTCCACTTT. Translation: CASSLGTGGSPLHF.